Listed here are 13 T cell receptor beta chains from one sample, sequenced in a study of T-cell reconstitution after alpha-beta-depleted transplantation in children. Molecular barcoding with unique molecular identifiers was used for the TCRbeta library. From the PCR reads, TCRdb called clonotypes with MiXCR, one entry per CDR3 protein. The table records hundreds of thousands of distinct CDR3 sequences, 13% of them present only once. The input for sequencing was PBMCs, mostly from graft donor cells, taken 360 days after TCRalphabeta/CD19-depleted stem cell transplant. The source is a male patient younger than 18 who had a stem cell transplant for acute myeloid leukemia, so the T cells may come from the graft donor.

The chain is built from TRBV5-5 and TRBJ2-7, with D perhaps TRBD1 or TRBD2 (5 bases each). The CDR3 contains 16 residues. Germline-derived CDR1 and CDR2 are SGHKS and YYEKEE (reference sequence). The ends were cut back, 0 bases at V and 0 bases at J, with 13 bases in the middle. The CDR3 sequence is CASSLVLGVFSYEQYF. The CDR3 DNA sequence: TGTGCCAGCAGCTTGGTCCTGGGGGTATTCTCCTACGAGCAGTACTTC.

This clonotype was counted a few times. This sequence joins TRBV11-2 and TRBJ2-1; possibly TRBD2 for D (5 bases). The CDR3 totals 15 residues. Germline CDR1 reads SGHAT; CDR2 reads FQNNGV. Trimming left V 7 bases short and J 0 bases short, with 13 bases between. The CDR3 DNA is TGTGCCAGCACCCTAACTAGTAACTCCTACAATGAGCAGTTCTTC. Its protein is CASTLTSNSYNEQFF.

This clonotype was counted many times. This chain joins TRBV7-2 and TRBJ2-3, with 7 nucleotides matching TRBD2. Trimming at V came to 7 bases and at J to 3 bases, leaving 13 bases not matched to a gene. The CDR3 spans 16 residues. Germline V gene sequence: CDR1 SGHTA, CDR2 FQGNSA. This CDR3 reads CASTFAGGGGTDTQYF. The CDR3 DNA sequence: TGTGCCAGCACTTTCGCCGGCGGGGGAGGAACAGATACGCAGTATTTT.

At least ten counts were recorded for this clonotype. The CDR3 spells CASSSRLIDTQYF. The CDR3 DNA follows: TGTGCCAGCAGCTCCCGATTGATAGATACGCAGTATTTT. This chain joins TRBV7-2 and TRBJ2-3; D unresolved. The germline CDR1 and CDR2 sequences are SGHTA and FQGNSA. The CDR3 extends over 13 amino acids. The V end was cut by 4 bases, the J end by 5 bases, with 10 bases between. The full variable domain, rest sourced from reference TRBV7-2 and TRBJ2-3, is GAGVSQSPSNKVTEKGKDVELRCDPISGHTALYWYRQSLGQGLEFLIYFQGNSAPDKSGLPSDRFSAERTGGSVSTLTIQRTQQEDSAVYLCASSSRLIDTQYFGPGTRLTVL.

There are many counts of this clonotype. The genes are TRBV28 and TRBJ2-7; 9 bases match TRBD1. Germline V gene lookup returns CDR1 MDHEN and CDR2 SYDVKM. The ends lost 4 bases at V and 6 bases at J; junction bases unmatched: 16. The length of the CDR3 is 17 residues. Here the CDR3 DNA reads TGTGCCAGCAGTTACTCGGACAGGGGCTATAATTTCGGCGAGCAGTACTTC. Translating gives CASSYSDRGYNFGEQYF.

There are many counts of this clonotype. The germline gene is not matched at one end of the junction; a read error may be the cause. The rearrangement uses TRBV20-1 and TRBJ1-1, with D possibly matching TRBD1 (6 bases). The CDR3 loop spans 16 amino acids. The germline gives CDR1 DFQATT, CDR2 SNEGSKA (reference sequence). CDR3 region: CNASSGAGRMNTEAFF. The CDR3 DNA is TGCAATGCTAGCTCGGGGGCGGGACGGATGAACACTGAAGCTTTCTTT.

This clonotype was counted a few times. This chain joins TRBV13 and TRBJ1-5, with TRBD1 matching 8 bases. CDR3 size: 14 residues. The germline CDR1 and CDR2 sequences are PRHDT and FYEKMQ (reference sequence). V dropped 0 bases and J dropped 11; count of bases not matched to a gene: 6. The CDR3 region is CASSLGGQGGSQHF. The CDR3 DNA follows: TGTGCCAGCAGCTTAGGAGGACAGGGAGGTTCCCAGCATTTT. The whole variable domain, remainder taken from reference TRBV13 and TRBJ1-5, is AAGVIQSPRHLIKEKRETATLKCYPIPRHDTVYWYQQGPGQDPQFLISFYEKMQSDKGSIPDRFSAQQFSDYHSELNMSSLELGDSALYFCASSLGGQGGSQHFGDGTRLSIL.

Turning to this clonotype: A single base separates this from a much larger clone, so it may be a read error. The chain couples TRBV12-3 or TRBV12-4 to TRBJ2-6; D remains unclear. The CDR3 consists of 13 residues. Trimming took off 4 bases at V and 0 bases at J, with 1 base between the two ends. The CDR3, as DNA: TGTGCCAGCAGTTCCTCTGGGGCCAACGTCCTGACTTTC. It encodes CASSSSGANVLTF.

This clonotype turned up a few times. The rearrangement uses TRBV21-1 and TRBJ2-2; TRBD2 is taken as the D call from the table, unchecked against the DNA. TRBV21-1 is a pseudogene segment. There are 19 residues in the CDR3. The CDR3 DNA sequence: TGTGCCAGCAGGGGATGGGGACTAGCGGGACCAAAGAACACCGGGGAGCTGTTTTTT. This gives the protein CASRGWGLAGPKNTGELFF.

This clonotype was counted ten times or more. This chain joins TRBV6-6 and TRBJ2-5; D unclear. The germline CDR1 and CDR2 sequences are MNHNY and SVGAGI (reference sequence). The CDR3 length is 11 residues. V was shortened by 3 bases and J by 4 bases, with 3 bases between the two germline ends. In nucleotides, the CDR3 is TGTGCCAGCAGTTATCGAGAGACCCAGTACTTC. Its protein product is CASSYRETQYF.

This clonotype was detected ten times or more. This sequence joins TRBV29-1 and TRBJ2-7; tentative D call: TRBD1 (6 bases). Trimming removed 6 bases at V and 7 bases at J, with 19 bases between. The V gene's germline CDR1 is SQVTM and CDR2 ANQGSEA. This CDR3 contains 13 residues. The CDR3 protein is CSVKDRFMVEQYF. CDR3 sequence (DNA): TGCAGCGTAAAGGACAGATTTATGGTGGAGCAGTACTTC.

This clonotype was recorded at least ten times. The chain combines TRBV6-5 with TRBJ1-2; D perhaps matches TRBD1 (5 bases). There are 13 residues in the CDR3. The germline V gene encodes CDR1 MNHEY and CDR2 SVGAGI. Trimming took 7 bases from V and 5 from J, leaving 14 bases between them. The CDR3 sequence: CASTWGGRYGYTF. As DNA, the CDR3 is TGTGCCAGCACTTGGGGCGGCCGGTATGGCTACACCTTC.

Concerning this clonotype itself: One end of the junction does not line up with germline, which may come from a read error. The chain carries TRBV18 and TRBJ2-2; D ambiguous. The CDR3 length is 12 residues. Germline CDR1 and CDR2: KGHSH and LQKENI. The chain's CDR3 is CGSSPNTGELFF. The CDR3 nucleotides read TGTGGCAGCTCACCGAACACCGGGGAGCTGTTTTTT.